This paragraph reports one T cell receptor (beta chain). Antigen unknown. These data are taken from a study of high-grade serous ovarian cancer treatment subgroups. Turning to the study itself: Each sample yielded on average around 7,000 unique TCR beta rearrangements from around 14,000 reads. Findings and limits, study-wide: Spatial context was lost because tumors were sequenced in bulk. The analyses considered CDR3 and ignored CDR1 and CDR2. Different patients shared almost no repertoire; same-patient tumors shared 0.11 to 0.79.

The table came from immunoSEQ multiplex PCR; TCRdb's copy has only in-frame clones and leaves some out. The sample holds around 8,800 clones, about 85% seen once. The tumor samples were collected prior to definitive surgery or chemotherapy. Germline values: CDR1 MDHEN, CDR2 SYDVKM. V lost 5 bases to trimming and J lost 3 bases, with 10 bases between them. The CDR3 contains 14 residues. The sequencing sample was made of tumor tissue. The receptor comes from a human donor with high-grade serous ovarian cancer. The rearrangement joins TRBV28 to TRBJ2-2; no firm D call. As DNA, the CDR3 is TGTGCCAGCAGTCCTCCAGGTGACACCGGGGAGCTGTTTTTT. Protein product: CASSPPGDTGELFF.